This T cell receptor (beta chain) was sequenced for a study of blood T cells in healthy people across ages (dated by TCRdb to between 2014 and 2016). In the study overall: Template switching captured roughly one uniquely barcoded TCR beta cDNA molecule per two T cells in model experiments. The donors were divided into four age groups: young (average roughly 15 years), middle-aged (approximately 41), aged (under 70) and long-lived (more than 75). The study measured age-related changes in TCR beta repertoire diversity using deep sequencing normalized with unique cDNA molecular identifiers. The study analyzed two additional independent replicas of 1 million unique cDNA reads from the same blood draw for two donors, one aged 18 to 30 and one aged 80 or older. Paper-wide results and their limitations: As age increased, observed TCR beta diversity per million T cells dropped in a roughly linear way, and a significant reduction was already evident by age 40. Because donor CMV infection status was unknown, age-related changes in expanded clonotypes were potentially confounded. Observed TCR beta diversity correlated strongly with the percentage of naive T cells measured by flow cytometry. The long-lived group showed more naive CD4+ T cells, fewer expanded clones and increased TCR diversity than the aged group, suggesting age selection. Because profiling used bulk unsorted PBMCs, naive and antigen-experienced compartments could not be compared conclusively. Estimates of total diversity based on one million sequenced T cells were considered lower bounds and underestimates.

Receptors were amplified or captured by 5' RACE. TCRdb shows the sequencer as Illumina HiSeq 2500. A second 7 to 11 cycle PCR used a sample-barcoded 5' primer and a J-beta primer mix. A unique molecular identifier was introduced onto each TCR beta cDNA molecule by a template-switch 5' adaptor carrying 12 random nucleotides. At least 3 million CDR3-containing paired-end reads were obtained from each sample. All of the RNA was converted into first-strand cDNA using the Mint cDNA synthesis kit, with a TRBC-specific oligonucleotide serving as the primer. All cDNA was treated with uracil-DNA glycosylase and then went through a first 18-cycle PCR with the universal primers M1SS and BC2_uni_R. The authors processed their data as follows. For normalization, 1 million high-quality reads were randomly selected from each sample, with every read carrying a distinct molecular identifier. Instead of being binned into consensus sequences, reads with shared molecular identifiers were discarded. MiTCR, run with a Q25 quality threshold and the strictest error-elimination algorithm, handled CDR3 identification, clonotype clustering and error correction. A nonparametric unseen species model with Euler transformation was used to estimate lower-bound total TCR beta diversity. TCRdb reprocessed the public reads (quality trimming at Q25 with fastp, clone calling with MiXCR) and kept in-frame beta chains. Merged by CDR3 protein, the rows form single entries marked with the most common genes and DNA. V and J calls and clone size were set by TCRdb, not the authors. For this sample the table gives about 800,000 distinct CDR3 sequences, of which roughly 25% were detected only once. The ten largest clones capture approximately 4% of the sample.

This clonotype was seen more than once but under ten times. Its antigen is still unknown. It has no much larger one-base neighbor in the sample; base qualities were not kept. The germline V gene (reference sequence) gives CDR1 as LGHDT and CDR2 as YNNKEL. The CDR3 numbers 14 residues from cysteine through phenylalanine. The CDR3 DNA has 42 bases and is translated from base 1. Relative to germline, V is missing 1 base and J is missing 5 bases, with 1 base of the junction outside any gene match. Systemically healthy Caucasian individuals from Russia, 35 to 40 in total and aged roughly 6 to 100 years, were included as donors. Around 10 milliliters of peripheral blood were drawn from each donor into EDTA-treated Vacutainer tubes. Ficoll-Paque density-gradient centrifugation was used to isolate PBMCs, with at least 6.5 million per sample. Total RNA, at least 5.5 micrograms per sample, was extracted from PBMCs with Trizol reagent. For every donor, an aliquot of PBMCs went through flow cytometry to measure the percentages of naive CD45RAhigh/CD27high T cells.

The same sample was also studied in work on T cells of mothers and their children. From the second report: Donors were nine systemically healthy Caucasian individuals: three mothers and their six children. cDNA synthesis consumed the entire amount of extracted RNA, loaded at about 1.5 ug RNA in each 15 ul reaction. In the second PCR, the M1S primer introduced both the sample barcodes and 2-4 random nucleotides. Over 8 million TCR beta CDR3 reads came from each mother, compared with some 3 million reads from each child. Thymic selection shapes the output of TCR recombination in a similar way in related and unrelated pairs, and inherited differences have a minor effect. Normalized repertoire overlap was always slightly but never significantly higher in related than unrelated mother-child pairs. With a sensitivity of about 100 clones per million clonotypes, no persistent microchimeric T cell clones were detected. The study used deep NGS to compare TCR beta repertoires of mothers and children, seeking features distinguishing related mother-child pairs from unrelated individuals. On average, the children were roughly 10 +/- 4 years old, while the mothers were approximately 40 +/- 4 years old. After adapter ligation was performed with NEBNext reagents, the libraries were sequenced on an Illumina HiSeq 2000 with 100+100 nt paired-end reads. To prevent cross-contamination, the mother and child libraries were prepared one month apart and sequenced in separate runs. Between roughly 450,000 and 2,000,000 distinct TCR beta clonotypes were identified per donor. Naive TCR beta clonotypes were estimated from low-frequency clonotypes matched to each donor's FACS-determined naive share, without sorting.

This TCR came from a boy aged 5 to 17 in good health. The specimen sequenced was blood. This sequence uses TRBV3-1 and TRBJ1-5, with TRBD1 identical over 8 junction bases. The DNA sequence is TGTGCCAGCAGCCAAGCCAGGGGGCATCAGCCCCAGCATTTT. This codes for CASSQARGHQPQHF. Here the CDR3 is joined to the reference TRBV3-1 and TRBJ1-5 genes, and the full variable domain is: DTAVSQTPKYLVTQMGNDKSIKCEQNLGHDTMYWYKQDSKKFLKIMFSYNNKELIINETVPNRFSPKSPDKAHLNLHINSLELGDSAVYFCASSQARGHQPQHFGDGTRLSIL.